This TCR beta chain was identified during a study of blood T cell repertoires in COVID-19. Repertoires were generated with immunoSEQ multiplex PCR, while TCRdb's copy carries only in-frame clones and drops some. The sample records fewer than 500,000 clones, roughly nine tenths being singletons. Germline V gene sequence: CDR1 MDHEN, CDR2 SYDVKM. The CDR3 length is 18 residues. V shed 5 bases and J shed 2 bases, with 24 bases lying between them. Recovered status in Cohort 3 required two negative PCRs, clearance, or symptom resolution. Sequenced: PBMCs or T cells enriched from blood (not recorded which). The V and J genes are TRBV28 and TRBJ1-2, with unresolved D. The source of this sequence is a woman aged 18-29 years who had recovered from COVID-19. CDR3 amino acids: CASSPEAPYRPINYGYTF. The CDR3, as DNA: TGTGCCAGCAGTCCCGAGGCCCCTTACCGTCCCATCAACTATGGCTACACCTTC.